The 7 T cell receptor beta chains presented below share a single source sample, sequenced in a study of Ad26.COV2.S vaccination and SARS-CoV-2 variants. Treatment reported: roughly 18 received Ad26.COV2.S at low or high dose, single or two shots; several received placebo; per-sample allocation not given. Vaccine and placebo recipients were sampled on day 63 after the first injection. Libraries were prepared by immunoSEQ multiplex PCR; TCRdb keeps only in-frame clonotypes and omits some of them. The sample has around 340,000 clones; about 89% are singletons. Sequences were derived from peripheral blood, sampled in a trial of Ad26.COV2.S vaccine versus placebo. These receptor sequences come from a person aged 18 to 59 who received the Ad26.COV2.S COVID-19 vaccine or a placebo.

The CDR3 region is CASSRQGAMNTEAFF. DNA for the CDR3: TGCGCCAGCAGCCGGCAGGGGGCTATGAACACTGAAGCTTTCTTT. V gene TRBV4-3 combines with J gene TRBJ1-1; 8 nucleotides align to TRBD1. The CDR3 totals 15 residues. CDR1 is LGHNA and CDR2 is YSLEER in the germline V gene. V dropped 4 bases and J dropped 0; count of bases not matched to a gene: 4.

The gene calls are TRBV12-3 or TRBV12-4 and TRBJ2-5; a possible D gene is TRBD1 (6 bases). CDR3 length equals 13 residues. The germline V and J ends were trimmed by 5 bases and 4 bases, with 11 bases remaining between them. This CDR3 reads CASSMTGAETQYF. The CDR3 coding sequence is TGTGCCAGCAGTATGACAGGAGCAGAGACCCAGTACTTC.

The chain links TRBV28 to TRBJ2-3; D gene ambiguous. Trimming stripped 4 bases from V and 3 bases from J, with 17 bases between. The CDR3 runs to 16 residues. Germline V lookup: CDR1 MDHEN, CDR2 SYDVKM. The CDR3 coding sequence is TGTGCCAGCAGTTCCACGACATCCGGGCAGACAGATACGCAGTATTTT. Amino acids: CASSSTTSGQTDTQYF.

The V gene is TRBV27, the J gene TRBJ2-3; D remains ambiguous. This CDR3 region has 15 residues. The germline V and J ends were trimmed by 5 bases and 2 bases, with 14 bases remaining between them. Per germline, CDR1 MNHEY and CDR2 SMNVEV (reference sequence). The CDR3 DNA reads as TGTGCCAGCAGTACCTATAGGGAAAACACAGATACGCAGTATTTT. Translation gives CASSTYRENTDTQYF.

The CDR3 loop is CASSVALSGTGELFF. As DNA, the CDR3 is TGTGCCAGCAGCGTAGCCCTTAGCGGGACCGGGGAGCTGTTTTTT. The chain couples TRBV9 to TRBJ2-2, with 7 bases aligning to TRBD2. Germline values: CDR1 SGDLS, CDR2 YYNGEE. The J segment lost 5 bases and the V segment lost 0 bases, leaving 4 bases of the junction unmatched. The CDR3 has 15 residues.

Only a few counts were recorded for this clone. This CDR3 reads CASSYLAGSPLHF. The CDR3 nucleotides read TGTGCCAGCAGTTACTTAGCAGGCTCACCCCTCCACTTT. The chain links TRBV6-5 to TRBJ1-6; no firm D call. CDR3 length equals 13 residues. Trimming took off 1 base at V and 10 bases at J, with 8 bases between the two ends. The germline gives CDR1 MNHEY, CDR2 SVGAGI.

The CDR3 protein is CAIGGNQETQYF. The CDR3 DNA reads as TGTGCCATCGGCGGCAACCAAGAGACCCAGTACTTC. This chain connects TRBV10-3 to TRBJ2-5; D remains unclear. CDR1 and CDR2 (germline): ENHRY, SYGVKD. The CDR3 length is 12 residues. Deletions cut 8 bases from V and 0 bases from J, with 7 bases between.